A single sample is the source of the 27 T cell receptor beta chains below, sequenced in a study of blood T cell repertoires in COVID-19 (dated by TCRdb to 2020 to 2022). Receptor libraries were prepared by the immunoSEQ multiplex PCR assay. This immuneACCESS table, as held by TCRdb, lists in-frame sequences with V and J called but not all clones. Of the missing ones, under half trace to an unresolved V gene in checked studies; the others have no known cause. A total of around 300,000 clones appear in this sample, 89% of them only once. The top ten constitute about 1.8% of the sample. Source material: PBMCs or T cells enriched from blood (not recorded which). The receptors here all came from a woman between 40 and 55 years old who had recovered from COVID-19.

The chain recombines TRBV19 with TRBJ1-5, with unresolved D. In germline, CDR1 is LNHDA, CDR2 SQIVND (reference sequence). The germline V and J ends were trimmed by 3 bases and 9 bases, with 18 bases remaining between them. The CDR3 is made up of 15 amino acids. As DNA, the CDR3 is TGTGCCAGTAGTATCTTGGACGGACTTTTCGGGCCCCAGCATTTT. Amino acids: CASSILDGLFGPQHF.

This chain links TRBV7-9 with TRBJ2-7, with D possibly being TRBD1 (5 bases). The V and J ends lost 3 bases and 7 bases respectively, with 7 bases between them. CDR3 length equals 11 residues. Germline V lookup: CDR1 SEHNR, CDR2 FQNEAQ (reference sequence). This CDR3 reads CASSFRQEQYF. The CDR3 region has the DNA TGTGCCAGCAGCTTTAGACAGGAGCAGTACTTC.

The chain uses TRBV4-3 and TRBJ1-3; no definite D call. The CDR3 is 13 residues long. V was cut by 0 bases and J by 4 bases, with 4 bases left in between. Germline V CDR1 and CDR2: LGHNA, YSLEER. The CDR3 is CASSQDMGNTIYF. In DNA, the CDR3 is TGCGCCAGCAGCCAAGATATGGGAAACACCATATATTTT.

The chain has TRBV7-3 and TRBJ1-1, with D perhaps TRBD1 (5 bases). Germline values: CDR1 SGHTA, CDR2 FQGTGA. The CDR3 is made up of 13 amino acids. Trimming took 1 base from V and 10 from J, leaving 13 bases between them. The CDR3 DNA follows: TGTGCCAGCAGCTTAAGTGGCGGGACGGGAGCTTTCTTT. Its translation: CASSLSGGTGAFF.

This chain uses TRBV12-3 or TRBV12-4 with TRBJ1-5; D is undetermined. This CDR3 has 13 residues. V shed 6 bases and J shed 9 bases, with 15 bases lying between them. CDR3 in amino acids: CASSLGEVGPQHF. CDR3 nucleotides: TGTGCCAGCAGCCTCGGGGAAGTAGGGCCCCAGCATTTT.

In its sample, this clone was seen once. V gene TRBV5-1 combines with J gene TRBJ1-5; D remains ambiguous. CDR3 length equals 15 residues. The ends were cut back, 4 bases at V and 2 bases at J, with 13 bases in the middle. CDR1 is SGHRS, CDR2 YFSETQ, per germline. The DNA for the CDR3 is TGCGCCAGCAGCCTGGATGTCGGGGGCAATCAGCCCCAGCATTTT. This gives the protein CASSLDVGGNQPQHF.

The chain couples TRBV9 to TRBJ1-2, with D perhaps matching TRBD1 (6 bases). The CDR3 is 17 residues long. The germline V and J ends were trimmed by 0 bases and 3 bases, with 18 bases remaining between them. Per germline, CDR1 SGDLS and CDR2 YYNGEE. The CDR3 protein is CASSVGPGAYTHYGYTF. DNA of the CDR3: TGTGCCAGCAGCGTAGGTCCAGGGGCCTACACTCACTATGGCTACACCTTC.

This clone was seen only once. This chain joins TRBV27 and TRBJ1-1; D perhaps matches TRBD1 (6 bases). Looked up from germline, CDR1 is MNHEY and CDR2 is SMNVEV (reference sequence). This CDR3 is built from 14 residues. Trimming cost V 0 bases and J 10 bases, with 15 bases left between them. CDR3 in amino acids: CASSLSQGRNRAFF. The CDR3 DNA is TGTGCCAGCAGTTTATCACAGGGCAGAAATCGAGCTTTCTTT.

The J gene is TRBJ2-3, the V gene TRBV20-1; D remains ambiguous. V was cut by 2 bases and J by 5 bases, with 2 bases left in between. Germline CDR1 DFQATT, CDR2 SNEGSKA (reference sequence). The CDR3 is made up of 10 amino acids. The CDR3 loop is CSARLDTQYF. CDR3 coding DNA: TGCAGTGCTAGACTAGATACGCAGTATTTT.

The rearrangement joins TRBV7-6 to TRBJ2-3; 8 bases align to TRBD1. Losses at the gene ends were 5 bases for V and 1 base for J; bases not matched to a gene: 5. The CDR3 sequence is 15 residues long. Germline values: CDR1 SGHVS, CDR2 FNYEAQ. CDR3 sequence: CASSRQTGGTDTQYF. DNA for the CDR3: TGTGCCAGCAGCCGTCAGACAGGGGGCACAGATACGCAGTATTTT.

The chain combines TRBV5-1 with TRBJ1-2; 7 nucleotides match TRBD1. Germline-derived CDR1 and CDR2 are SGHRS and YFSETQ. The CDR3 is 15 amino acids. The trim removed 0 bases at V and 8 bases at J, leaving 10 bases unmatched. The CDR3 spells CASSLALTGRRGYTF. The CDR3 DNA reads as TGCGCCAGCAGCTTGGCCCTGACAGGGCGAAGGGGCTACACCTTC.

The rearrangement links TRBV25-1 to TRBJ2-4, with 8 bases identical to TRBD1. Unmatched junction bases numbered 3, after V lost 5 bases and J lost 9 bases. There are 12 residues in the CDR3. Looked up from germline, CDR1 is MGHDK and CDR2 is SYGVNS. CDR3: CASSPGTGIQYF. The CDR3 DNA reads TGTGCCAGCAGTCCCGGGACAGGCATTCAGTACTTC.

This clone was picked up one time. The chain employs TRBV5-1 and TRBJ2-1, with D possibly matching TRBD2 (6 bases). The CDR3 has 15 amino acids. The V gene lost 9 bases and the J gene lost 0 bases, with 16 bases spanning the gap. CDR1 and CDR2 from the germline V gene are SGHRS and YFSETQ. The CDR3 region has the DNA TGCGCCACCGGGGACTCGCCGAGCTCCTACAATGAGCAGTTCTTC. It translates to CATGDSPSSYNEQFF.

DNA of the CDR3: TGTGCCAGCAGCCCCAGGCGGACAGGTGATAATGAGCAGTTCTTC. This translates into CASSPRRTGDNEQFF. V gene TRBV7-2 combines with J gene TRBJ2-1; 7 positions match TRBD1. The CDR3 contains 15 residues. CDR1 SGHTA and CDR2 FQGNSA come from the germline V gene. V trimming: 5 bases; J trimming: 7 bases; junction bases outside the gene matches: 11.

The chain combines TRBV5-1 with TRBJ2-3; 11 nucleotides agree with TRBD1. CDR3 length equals 17 residues. CDR1 is SGHRS and CDR2 is YFSETQ in the germline V gene. J lost 5 bases, V lost 1 base, and 9 bases had no gene match. The CDR3 reads CASSLTTGQGAEDTQYF. The CDR3 nucleotides read TGCGCCAGCAGCTTGACTACAGGACAGGGGGCGGAAGATACGCAGTATTTT. Complete variable domain (other parts from reference TRBV5-1 and TRBJ2-3): KAGVTQTPRYLIKTRGQQVTLSCSPISGHRSVSWYQQTPGQGLQFLFEYFSETQRNKGNFPGRFSGRQFSNSRSEMNVSTLELGDSALYLCASSLTTGQGAEDTQYFGPGTRLTVL.

This clone was detected many times. The chain recombines TRBV5-1 with TRBJ1-3; 7 nucleotides match TRBD1. The CDR3 covers 17 residues. Trimming cost V 2 bases and J 0 bases; bases outside gene matches: 8. Germline-derived CDR1 and CDR2 are SGHRS and YFSETQ. CDR3 region: CASSLSGQANSGNTIYF. CDR3 DNA: TGCGCCAGCAGCTTAAGCGGACAGGCGAACTCTGGAAACACCATATATTTT.

The chain couples TRBV15 to TRBJ2-1, with TRBD1 identical over 11 bases. This CDR3 comprises 14 residues. V shed 5 bases, J shed 8 bases, and the junction held 5 bases outside the gene matches. Germline CDR1 reads LNHNV; CDR2 reads YYDKDF (reference sequence). CDR3 DNA sequence: TGTGCCACCAGCCGGGACAGGGGGTCCCATGAGCAGTTCTTC. Its translation: CATSRDRGSHEQFF.

The chain couples TRBV30 to TRBJ1-4; TRBD1 matches 7 bases. The CDR3 covers 13 residues. Unmatched junction bases numbered 6, after V lost 3 bases and J lost 8 bases. Germline-derived CDR1 and CDR2 are GTSNPN and SVGIG (reference sequence). The CDR3: CAWSRDSLEKLFF. CDR3 DNA: TGTGCCTGGAGCCGGGACAGCCTAGAAAAACTGTTTTTT.

The chain employs TRBV5-1 and TRBJ1-6; no reliable D call. Germline V gene lookup returns CDR1 SGHRS and CDR2 YFSETQ. The V end lost 5 bases, the J end lost 1 base, and 13 bases lay between the germline ends. The CDR3 spans 16 residues. In DNA, the CDR3 is TGCGCCAGCAGTAACCCGGACTGGTCCTATAATTCACCCCTCCACTTT. Translation: CASSNPDWSYNSPLHF.

The rearrangement uses TRBV7-9 and TRBJ1-4; 8 positions agree with TRBD1. Germline lookup yields CDR1 SEHNR and CDR2 FQNEAQ (reference sequence). Losses at the gene ends were 5 bases for V and 8 bases for J; bases not matched to a gene: 7. The CDR3 spans 14 residues. The DNA for the CDR3 is TGTGCCAGCAGCCCGACAGGGGTAGGGGAAAAACTGTTTTTT. Translating it yields CASSPTGVGEKLFF.

The V gene is TRBV3-1 (or the pseudogene TRBV3-2), the J gene TRBJ2-1; 8 bases match TRBD2. The CDR3 is made up of 17 amino acids. V shed 3 bases, J shed 1 base, and the junction held 8 bases outside the gene matches. Germline V CDR1 and CDR2: LGHDT, YNNKEL (reference sequence). The CDR3 loop reads CASSHPTSGGSYNEQFF. CDR3 DNA sequence: TGTGCCAGCAGCCACCCTACTAGCGGTGGATCCTACAATGAGCAGTTCTTC.

The chain has TRBV30 and TRBJ1-4; D is ambiguous. The CDR3 is made up of 14 amino acids. Trimming took 1 base from V and 4 from J, leaving 10 bases between them. Germline loops: CDR1 GTSNPN, CDR2 SVGIG (reference sequence). The CDR3, as DNA: TGTGCCTGGAGTGGAGGCGGTCATAATGAAAAACTGTTTTTT. This codes for CAWSGGGHNEKLFF.

This clone was counted once. The chain recombines TRBV18 with TRBJ1-2; no definite D call. The germline CDR1 and CDR2 sequences are KGHSH and LQKENI. V lost 4 bases, J lost 1 base, and 7 bases lay in between. The CDR3 has 13 amino acids. CDR3 region: CASSLRDNYGYTF. The CDR3 DNA reads TGTGCCAGCTCACTTCGGGATAACTATGGCTACACCTTC.

The chain links TRBV20-1 to TRBJ2-3; 10 nucleotides agree with TRBD1. CDR3 size: 16 residues. J gave up 3 bases and V 3 bases, and 9 bases lay outside the gene matches. In germline, CDR1 is DFQATT, CDR2 SNEGSKA (reference sequence). The CDR3 protein is CSASGVGTGVTDTQYF. The CDR3 DNA reads as TGCAGTGCTAGTGGGGTGGGGACAGGGGTAACAGATACGCAGTATTTT.

The chain is built from TRBV12-5 and TRBJ1-1; 10 bases match TRBD1. CDR1 LGHNT and CDR2 FRNRAP come from the germline V gene. This CDR3 has 18 amino acids. J was trimmed by 4 bases and V by 0 bases; bases with no gene match: 11. The CDR3 sequence: CASGLVPHSRTGGTEAFF. The CDR3 nucleotides are TGTGCTAGTGGTTTGGTACCCCACTCCCGGACAGGGGGCACTGAAGCTTTCTTT.

The V call is TRBV5-1, the J call TRBJ2-5; D is perhaps TRBD1 (6 bases). The ends were cut back, 0 bases at V and 1 base at J, with 13 bases in the middle. Germline CDR1 and CDR2: SGHRS and YFSETQ. CDR3 length equals 16 residues. As DNA, the CDR3 is TGCGCCAGCAGCTTGGAGGCAGGGGCCCTCCAAGAGACCCAGTACTTC. Translated: CASSLEAGALQETQYF. Based on the CDR3 plus reference TRBV5-1 and TRBJ2-5, the full variable domain is KAGVTQTPRYLIKTRGQQVTLSCSPISGHRSVSWYQQTPGQGLQFLFEYFSETQRNKGNFPGRFSGRQFSNSRSEMNVSTLELGDSALYLCASSLEAGALQETQYFGPGTRLLVL.

V is TRBV7-2 and J is TRBJ1-2; the D is unclear. The CDR3 consists of 15 residues. Per germline, CDR1 SGHTA and CDR2 FQGNSA. Trimming left V 0 bases short and J 8 bases short, with 16 bases between. The CDR3 loop is CASSLARSPSNGYTF. Here the CDR3 DNA reads TGTGCCAGCAGCTTAGCGCGGTCTCCCTCGAACGGCTACACCTTC.